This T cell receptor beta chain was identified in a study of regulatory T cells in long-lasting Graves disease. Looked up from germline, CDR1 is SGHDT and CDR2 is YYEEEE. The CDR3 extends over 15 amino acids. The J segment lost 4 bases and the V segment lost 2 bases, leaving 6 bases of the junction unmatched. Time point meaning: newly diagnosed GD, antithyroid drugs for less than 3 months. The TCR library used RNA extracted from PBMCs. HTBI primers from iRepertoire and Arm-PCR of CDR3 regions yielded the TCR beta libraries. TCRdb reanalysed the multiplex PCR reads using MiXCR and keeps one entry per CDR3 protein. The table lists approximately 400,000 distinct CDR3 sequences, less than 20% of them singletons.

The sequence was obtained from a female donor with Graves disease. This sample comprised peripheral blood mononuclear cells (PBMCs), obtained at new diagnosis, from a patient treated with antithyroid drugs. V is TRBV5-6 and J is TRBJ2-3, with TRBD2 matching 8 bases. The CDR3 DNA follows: TGTGCCAGCAGCTTCTGGCGGGGGGCCGCAGATACGCAGTATTTT. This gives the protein CASSFWRGAADTQYF.